The 3 T cell receptor beta chains below were found in one sample sequenced in a study of early T cells in non-severe SARS-CoV-2 infection. TCRdb re-analysed the 5' RACE reads in MiXCR, keeping a single row per CDR3 protein. The sample includes approximately 58,000 distinct CDR3 sequences, approximately 12% of them seen just once. The sequencing here drew on whole blood, taken at baseline. Receptors originate from an adult who was a healthcare worker with PCR-confirmed SARS-CoV-2 infection or an uninfected control (not recorded which).

This chain uses TRBV28 with TRBJ2-5, with TRBD2 identical over 8 bases. This CDR3 has 14 amino acids. From germline, CDR1 is MDHEN and CDR2 SYDVKM. With 6 bases clipped from V and 4 bases from J, the junction kept 7 bases outside the gene matches. The chain's CDR3 is CASSDGLAGETQYF. The CDR3 DNA is TGTGCCAGCAGCGATGGACTAGCCGGAGAGACCCAGTACTTC. Full variable domain (rest looked up from reference TRBV28 and TRBJ2-5): DVKVTQSSRYLVKRTGEKVFLECVQDMDHENMFWYRQDPGLGLRLIYFSYDVKMKEKGDIPEGYSVSREKKERFSLILESASTNQTSMYLCASSDGLAGETQYFGPGTRLLVL.

This rearrangement joins TRBV9 to TRBJ2-1; D remains unclear. This CDR3 is built from 15 residues. The germline V gene encodes CDR1 SGDLS and CDR2 YYNGEE. V was trimmed by 4 bases and J by 0 bases, leaving 11 bases between them. CDR3 in amino acids: CASSPDGASYNEQFF. The CDR3 region has the DNA TGTGCCAGCAGCCCCGACGGTGCCTCCTACAATGAGCAGTTCTTC.

This clonotype was observed a few times. Written as DNA, the CDR3 is TGTGCCAGCAGCTTAATCCTAGCGGGAGTTTACGAGCAGTACTTC. It specifies CASSLILAGVYEQYF. V and J are TRBV11-2 and TRBJ2-7; 10 bases map to TRBD2. V was pared by 2 bases and J by 4 bases, with 5 bases of the junction left unmatched. The CDR3 is made up of 15 amino acids. Germline CDR1 and CDR2: SGHAT and FQNNGV. The full variable domain, rest sourced from reference TRBV11-2 and TRBJ2-7, is EAGVAQSPRYKIIEKRQSVAFWCNPISGHATLYWYQQILGQGPKLLIQFQNNGVVDDSQLPKDRFSAERLKGVDSTLKIQPAKLEDSAVYLCASSLILAGVYEQYFGPGTRLTVT.